A selection of T cell receptor beta chains follows, all from one sample in a study of blood T cell repertoires in COVID-19. Assay: immunoSEQ multiplex PCR; the TCRdb copy retains only in-frame clones and omits some. The profile shows more than 200,000 clones, 81% of them singletons. The sample consisted of peripheral blood. The receptor set was obtained from a woman of 80 years or more with acute or convalescent COVID-19. CDR3s include the opening cysteine and the closing phenylalanine or tryptophan. A D gene is named only where the DNA matches it firmly. Clone sizes are given selectively: once, few, many, or a class where the clone is expanded.

v_gene,d_gene,j_gene,abundance,CDR3nt,CDR3aa
TRBV6-5,NA,TRBJ1-2,NA,TGTGCCAGCCCTACTACAGGGCCCCCCTATGGCTACACCTTC,CASPTTGPPYGYTF
TRBV18,TRBD2,TRBJ2-2,NA,TGTGCCAGCTCACCGTCTAGCGGAGACACCGGGGAGCTGTTTTTT,CASSPSSGDTGELFF
TRBV2,TRBD2,TRBJ2-7,NA,TGTGCCAGCTCACGGACGACTAGCGGATACGAGCAGTACTTC,CASSRTTSGYEQYF
TRBV10-3,NA,TRBJ1-2,NA,TGTGCCATCAGTGAGGTAGGAGTCTATGGCTACACCTTC,CAISEVGVYGYTF
TRBV2,NA,TRBJ1-4,NA,TGTGCCAGCAGTTTGGACAGACCCCTCCTCCCACAACTGTTTTTT,CASSLDRPLLPQLFF
TRBV28,NA,TRBJ1-2,NA,TGTGCCAGCAGTCCGGGACACCTCTATGGCTACACCTTC,CASSPGHLYGYTF
TRBV7-3,NA,TRBJ1-2,once,TGTGCCAGCAGCCCACGGGAGTCTGGAAGGGGCGTTTATGGCTACACCTTC,CASSPRESGRGVYGYTF
TRBV5-1,TRBD2,TRBJ2-3,NA,TGCGCCAGCAGCTGGGGACTAGTTGGGGGCACAGATACGCAGTATTTT,CASSWGLVGGTDTQYF
TRBV28,NA,TRBJ1-6,NA,TGTGCCAGCAGTTTGTTCAGGCGTGGTGATTCACCCCTCCACTTT,CASSLFRRGDSPLHF
TRBV30,NA,TRBJ1-2,few,TGTGCCTGGAGTATGACTAGAAATAACTATGGCTACACCTTC,CAWSMTRNNYGYTF
TRBV27,TRBD1,TRBJ1-1,once,TGTGCCAGCAGAGTCACAGGGGAGATAGTAACTGAAGCTTTCTTT,CASRVTGEIVTEAFF
TRBV7-2,NA,TRBJ2-7,NA,TGTGCCAGCAGCTTACGGGGGGCGCCTACCTACGAGCAGTACTTC,CASSLRGAPTYEQYF
TRBV5-5,TRBD2,TRBJ2-1,NA,TGTGCCAGCAGCTTGTGGCTAGCGGGAGGGGAGAGAGACGAGCAGTTCTTC,CASSLWLAGGERDEQFF
TRBV7-2,NA,TRBJ1-5,once,TGTGCCAGCAGCTTAAGATCTGAAGCCAGCGGTCAGCCCCAGCATTTT,CASSLRSEASGQPQHF
TRBV5-6,NA,TRBJ2-6,NA,TGTGCCAGCAGCTCCACGGGGTCTGGGGCCAACGTCCTGACTTTC,CASSSTGSGANVLTF
TRBV6-6,NA,TRBJ2-2,medium-sized,TGTGCCAGCAGTTCGCGAGGCAGGGGAACCACCGGGGAGCTGTTTTTT,CASSSRGRGTTGELFF
TRBV5-1,TRBD2,TRBJ2-1,few,TGCGCCAGCAGCTTGGGGGGACTAGCGAGTTACAATGAGCAGTTCTTC,CASSLGGLASYNEQFF
TRBV7-8,NA,TRBJ2-2,NA,TGTGCCAGCAAAACTTCGCTCACCGGGGAGCTGTTTTTT,CASKTSLTGELFF
TRBV3-1/TRBV3-2,NA,TRBJ1-1,NA,TGTGCCAGCAGTTCCGGGAGCAAGAACACTGAAGCTTTCTTT,CASSSGSKNTEAFF
TRBV6-5,NA,TRBJ1-6,NA,TGTGCCAGCAGTTACGAGCGGGTCACCCTCCACTTT,CASSYERVTLHF
TRBV7-3,TRBD1,TRBJ2-1,few,TGTGCCAGCAGCTTTAGCGGACAGGGATACAATGAGCAGTTCTTC,CASSFSGQGYNEQFF
TRBV3-1/TRBV3-2,NA,TRBJ2-5,few,TGTGCCAGCAGCCAACCCGGGATCCCACAAGAGACCCAGTACTTC,CASSQPGIPQETQYF
TRBV6-1,TRBD1,TRBJ1-1,few,TGTGCCAGCAGAGAACAGGGGGGACGAGGAAACACTGAAGCTTTCTTT,CASREQGGRGNTEAFF
TRBV3-1/TRBV3-2,NA,TRBJ2-3,NA,TGTGCCAGCAGCCAAGATCGGCAGAGACATAGCACAGATACGCAGTATTTT,CASSQDRQRHSTDTQYF
TRBV7-9,TRBD2,TRBJ2-5,NA,TGTGCCAGCAGCTTCCCTCGGAGGCTAGCGGGAGATGGGGAGACCCAGTACTTC,CASSFPRRLAGDGETQYF